This TCR beta chain was captured by sequencing in a study of radiotherapy plus CTLA-4 blockade in lung cancer. Study-wide findings and caveats: Clones of tumor-derived TCRs expanded in blood after radiotherapy plus ipilimumab.

In regard to this clone: Its target is not known.

TCRdb's copy holds only in-frame clones and misses some; the assay was immunoSEQ multiplex PCR. The sample lists under 110,000 clones; 85% to 90% were seen once. Germline V gene sequence: CDR1 SGHTA, CDR2 FQGNSA. Germline trimming cut 3 bases from V and 6 bases from J; bases unmatched to any gene: 5. The CDR3 covers 14 residues. Patients had chemo-refractory metastatic non-small-cell lung cancer and received focal radiation plus CTLA-4 blockade that used ipilimumab. This material consisted of peripheral blood, taken from a patient treated with radiotherapy plus ipilimumab. The chain links TRBV7-2 to TRBJ1-1, with 9 positions matching TRBD1. The sequence derives from a human donor with non-small cell lung cancer that progressed on radiotherapy plus ipilimumab. Some clones in this sample may be carry-over from other donors' samples. CDR3 residues: CASSLGQGVPEAFF. The CDR3, as DNA: TGTGCCAGCAGCTTGGGACAGGGAGTTCCTGAAGCTTTCTTT.